This T cell receptor (beta chain) is from a study of shared clonotypes between healthy human individuals. Trimming at V came to 10 bases and at J to 7 bases, leaving 12 bases not matched to a gene. The CDR3 consists of 15 residues. Germline-derived CDR1 and CDR2 are SNHLY and FYNNEI. Assay: immunoSEQ multiplex PCR; the TCRdb copy retains only in-frame clones and omits some. The table shows about 2.4 million clones, with approximately 93% occurring only once. J is TRBJ2-5 and V is TRBV2; TRBD2 agrees at 13 bases. The receptor was derived from a man aged 18 to 29 in good health. Some clones in this sample may be carry-over from other donors' samples. The source material was naive CD4+ T cells from PBMCs. Subset here: CD45RA+ positively selected. The CDR3 bases are TGTGCCACCTCACCCACTAGCGGGAGGGGGGGGACCCAGTACTTC. It translates to CATSPTSGRGGTQYF.